This T cell receptor beta chain came from a study of blood T cell repertoires in COVID-19. On the study more broadly: The origin of the acute and convalescent COVID-19 samples was the United States, Italy and Spain. Sources were T cells, B-cell-depleted T cells, or PBMCs; the material itself was cDNA or gDNA.

Data came from immunoSEQ multiplex PCR; TCRdb stores just in-frame clones and leaves some out. The table shows about 290,000 clones, with roughly 88% occurring only once. The CDR3 sequence is 13 residues long. The V and J ends lost 5 bases and 15 bases, in that order; junction bases with no gene match: 12. Germline V gene data show CDR1 as LGHDT and CDR2 as YNNKEL (reference sequence). The chain has TRBV3-1 (or the pseudogene TRBV3-2) and TRBJ2-1; 8 bases fit TRBD1. Sequenced: peripheral blood. The TCR sequence derives from a woman under 40 with active or convalescent COVID-19. The DNA of the CDR3 is TGTGCCAGCAGCTCGCACTCTTCAGGGGGCCTGTTCTTC. This sequence encodes CASSSHSSGGLFF.